This entry lists 3 T cell receptor beta chains sequenced from one sample in a study of blood T cell repertoires in COVID-19. Libraries were prepared by immunoSEQ multiplex PCR; TCRdb keeps only in-frame clonotypes and omits some of them. This table has a few hundred thousand clones, 90% appearing once. Sequences were obtained from peripheral blood. These receptors were taken from a woman in her thirties or forties with COVID-19, enrolled during active disease.

The J gene is TRBJ2-5, the V gene TRBV7-3, with D perhaps TRBD1 (5 bases). The V end lost 5 bases, the J end lost 2 bases, and 12 bases lay between the germline ends. Germline CDR1 and CDR2: SGHTA and FQGTGA. The CDR3 covers 14 residues. The CDR3 bases are TGTGCCAGCAGCGACAGACAGAATCAAGAGACCCAGTACTTC. Translated, it gives CASSDRQNQETQYF.

The chain uses TRBV5-1 and TRBJ2-6, with 7 positions matching TRBD1. Germline V gives CDR1 SGHRS, CDR2 YFSETQ. Losses at the gene ends were 4 bases for V and 1 base for J; bases not matched to a gene: 8. The CDR3 loop spans 17 amino acids. CDR3 sequence reads: CASSTWTGGSGANVLTF. CDR3 DNA: TGCGCCAGCAGCACTTGGACAGGCGGTTCTGGGGCCAACGTCCTGACTTTC.

The V and J genes are TRBV19 and TRBJ1-5, with D tentatively TRBD1 (5 bases). This CDR3 comprises 15 residues. Germline CDR1 and CDR2: LNHDA and SQIVND (reference sequence). V was shortened by 6 bases and J by 5 bases, with 17 bases between the two germline ends. Written as DNA, the CDR3 is TGTGCCAGTAGCGGCATGACAGTTTTAGATCAGCCCCAGCATTTT. As protein: CASSGMTVLDQPQHF.